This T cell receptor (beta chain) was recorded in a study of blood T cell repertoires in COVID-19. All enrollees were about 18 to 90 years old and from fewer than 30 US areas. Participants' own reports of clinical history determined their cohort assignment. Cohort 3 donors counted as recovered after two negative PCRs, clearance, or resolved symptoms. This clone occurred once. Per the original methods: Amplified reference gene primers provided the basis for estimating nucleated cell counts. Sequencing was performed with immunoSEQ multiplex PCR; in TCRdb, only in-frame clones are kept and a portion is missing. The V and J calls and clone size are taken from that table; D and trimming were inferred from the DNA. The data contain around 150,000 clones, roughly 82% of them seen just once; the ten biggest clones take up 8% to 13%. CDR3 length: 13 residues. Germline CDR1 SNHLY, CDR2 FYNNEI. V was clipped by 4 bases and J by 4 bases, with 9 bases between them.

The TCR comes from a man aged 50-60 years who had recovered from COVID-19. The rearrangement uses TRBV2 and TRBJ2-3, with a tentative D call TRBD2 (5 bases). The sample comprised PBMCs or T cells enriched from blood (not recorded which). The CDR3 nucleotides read TGTGCCAGCAGTGCTGAGGGCCCAGATACGCAGTATTTT. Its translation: CASSAEGPDTQYF.